This TCR beta chain was sequenced for a study of OX40 agonist ivuxolimab in advanced cancers. Looking at the study overall: Ivuxolimab was a fully human IgG2 agonistic monoclonal antibody targeting the costimulatory receptor OX40 (CD134). Intravenous ivuxolimab was administered to patients every 2 weeks at six dose levels: 0.01, 0.1, 0.3, 1.5, 3 and 10 mg/kg. Of the approximately 50 dose-escalation patients, hepatocellular carcinoma was present in about 20, melanoma in roughly 15, renal cell carcinoma in 9 and head and neck cancer in 9. The dose-escalation cohort was 82.7% male with a mean age of about 60 years, ranging from roughly 23 to 90. Prior anti-PD-1, anti-PD-L1 or anti-CTLA-4 therapy was permitted, and approximately 40% of dose-escalation patients had received checkpoint inhibitors. Partial responses occurred in three dose-escalation patients, of whom one had hepatocellular carcinoma and two had cutaneous melanoma. The point of sequencing TCRbeta in the periphery was to test whether ivuxolimab changed TCR sequence diversity and drove clonal T-cell expansion. The monotherapy dose-escalation portion (N ≈ 56 patients) of the phase I ivuxolimab trial is reported in the paper. The study at large found these results: In the 0.1-3.0 mg/kg groups, partial responders were among the patients with the lowest normalized peripheral clonal expansion, particularly in CD8+ T cells. On average, CD8+ T cells showed more expanded clones than CD4+ T cells after ivuxolimab. The antigen specificity of the peripheral T cells that underwent clonal expansion was not determined. Clonal expansion of both CD4+ and CD8+ blood T cells was observed from baseline to week 6 at doses 0.1 to 3.0 mg/kg. Low levels of normalized T-cell clonal expansion were also seen in some nonresponding patients.

To sequence the TCRbeta CDR3 region, genomic DNA was isolated from the sorted cells. The immunoSEQ Assay was used to sequence the TCRbeta CDR3 regions. As stored in TCRdb, this immuneACCESS dataset retains in-frame rearrangements with V and J assigned. A fraction of the clones does not appear; measured against another copy, unresolved V genes explain less than half of the discrepancy, and the remainder lacks a known reason. For this sample there are some 79,000 clones; 88% appear just once. The top ten clones comprise around 4.3% of the sample. About this clone itself: What this receptor recognizes is not known. No base qualities exist here, and no much larger clone lies one base off it.

The trial excluded patients who had a history of autoimmune disease or were on systemic immunosuppression. Peripheral blood for TCR sequencing was collected from all dose cohorts at baseline, on cycle 4 day 1, and on cycle 7 day 1. The samples were taken from a phase I, first-in-human, multicenter, open-label dose-escalation trial of ivuxolimab. Adults with locally advanced or metastatic melanoma, renal cell carcinoma, hepatocellular carcinoma or head and neck squamous cell carcinoma were enrolled in the trial. Before TCR sequencing, CD4+ T cells and CD8+ T cells were sorted from peripheral blood as separate populations. The TCR was taken from an adult with an advanced solid tumor such as melanoma, head and neck, liver or kidney cancer. Sequencing used CD4+ or CD8+ T cells sorted from blood, obtained in a trial of the OX40 agonist ivuxolimab.

This receptor has the CDR3 CASSTLAGYSYNEQFF. The DNA is as follows: TGCGCCAGCAGCACCCTAGCGGGCTACTCCTACAATGAGCAGTTCTTC. Recombination connected TRBV5-1 to TRBJ2-1; a stretch of 8 junction bases matches TRBD2. Trimming removed 4 bases from V and 0 bases from J; the gene matches leave 6 bases unexplained. Measured from the cysteine to the phenylalanine, the CDR3 is 16 residues long. The read is trimmed to its CDR3 DNA, 48 bases read in frame from base 1. CDR1 and CDR2 are read off the germline V gene as SGHRS and YFSETQ.